A selection of T cell receptor beta chains follows, all from one sample in a study. Via MiXCR, TCRdb re-called the 5' RACE reads, giving one row per CDR3 protein. The sample comprises tens of thousands of distinct CDR3 sequences, about 28% of which are singletons, and around 3.5% rests with the top ten. The sample consisted of naive CD4+ T cells sorted from a lymph node. The receptors derive from a female donor with breast cancer. The CDR3 runs from the conserved cysteine through the conserved F or W. The order of the fields is clone size, V gene, D gene, J gene, CDR3 protein, CDR3 DNA. A D gene is named only where the DNA matches it firmly. The size field is filled for only some rows; it gives once, few, many or a size class.

many	TRBV20-1	NA	TRBJ2-3	CSAPLGGRSTDTQYF	TGCAGTGCTCCCCTTGGGGGGAGAAGCACAGATACGCAGTATTTT
NA	TRBV6-5	TRBD2	TRBJ2-1	CASSYQSGVEYPNEQFF	TGTGCCAGCAGTTACCAGAGCGGGGTCGAATACCCCAATGAGCAGTTCTTC
NA	TRBV12-3/TRBV12-4	TRBD1	TRBJ1-3	CASSLTGTSGNTIYF	TGTGCCAGCAGTTTGACAGGGACCTCTGGAAACACCATATATTTT
few	TRBV6-6	TRBD1	TRBJ1-1	CATRGDTQNTEAFF	TGTGCCACCAGGGGGGACACACAGAACACTGAAGCTTTCTTT
few	TRBV25-1	NA	TRBJ2-1	CASSEPGTRSNEQFF	TGTGCCAGCAGTGAGCCCGGGACACGTTCCAATGAGCAGTTCTTC
many	TRBV5-4	NA	TRBJ1-1	CASSLPAGMNTEAFF	TGTGCCAGCAGCTTGCCGGCAGGGATGAACACTGAAGCTTTCTTT
many	TRBV3-1	TRBD2	TRBJ2-7	CASSGGLAGVSEQYF	TGTGCCAGCAGCGGGGGACTAGCGGGAGTCTCCGAGCAGTACTTC
few	TRBV12-3/TRBV12-4	TRBD2	TRBJ2-2	CASSLLSGGHTGELFF	TGTGCCAGCAGTCTCCTAAGCGGGGGGCACACCGGGGAGCTGTTTTTT
many	TRBV12-3/TRBV12-4	NA	TRBJ1-2	CASSLVGEEGNGYTF	TGTGCCAGCAGTTTAGTAGGGGAGGAGGGGAATGGCTACACCTTC
NA	TRBV5-6	TRBD2	TRBJ2-1	CASSPRSSGYNEQFF	TGTGCCAGCAGCCCCCGGTCTAGCGGGTACAATGAGCAGTTCTTC
NA	TRBV13	NA	TRBJ1-1	CASSYQGRVEASF	TGTGCCAGCAGCTACCAAGGCAGGGTTGAAGCTTCCTTT
few	TRBV7-3	TRBD1	TRBJ2-7	CASSEGTGAYEQYF	TGTGCCAGCAGCGAAGGGACAGGGGCCTACGAGCAGTACTTC
few	TRBV2	TRBD2	TRBJ2-5	CASSHTSGRAEESQYF	TGTGCCAGCAGCCATACTAGCGGGAGGGCGGAAGAGTCCCAGTACTTC
NA	TRBV7-3	NA	TRBJ1-5	CASSPGWGQPQHF	TGTGCCAGCAGCCCAGGTTGGGGGCAGCCCCAGCATTTT
NA	TRBV12-3/TRBV12-4	TRBD2	TRBJ2-3	CASNPGTRTDTQYF	TGTGCCAGCAATCCCGGGACTAGGACAGATACGCAGTATTTT
few	TRBV18	NA	TRBJ2-2	CASSPGWDTGELFF	TGTGCCAGCTCACCAGGGTGGGACACCGGGGAGCTGTTTTTT
NA	TRBV18	TRBD1	TRBJ2-2	CASSPPATGGPGELFF	TGTGCAAGCTCACCACCGGCGACAGGGGGCCCCGGGGAGCTGTTTTTT
few	TRBV20-1	NA	TRBJ2-7	CSALLSGPWGEQYF	TGCAGTGCTCTACTAAGCGGCCCCTGGGGTGAGCAGTACTTC